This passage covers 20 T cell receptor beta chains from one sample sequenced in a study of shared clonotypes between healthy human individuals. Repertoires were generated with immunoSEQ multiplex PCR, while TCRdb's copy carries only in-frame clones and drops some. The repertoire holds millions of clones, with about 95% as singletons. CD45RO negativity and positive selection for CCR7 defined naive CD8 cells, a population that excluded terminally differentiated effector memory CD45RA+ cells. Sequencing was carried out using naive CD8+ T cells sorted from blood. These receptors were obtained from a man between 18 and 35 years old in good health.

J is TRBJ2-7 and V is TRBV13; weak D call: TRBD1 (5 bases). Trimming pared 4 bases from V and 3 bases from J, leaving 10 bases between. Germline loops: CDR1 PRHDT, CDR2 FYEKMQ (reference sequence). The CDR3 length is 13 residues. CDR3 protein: CASSSTDYYEQYF. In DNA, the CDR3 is TGTGCCAGCAGCTCGACAGATTACTACGAGCAGTACTTC. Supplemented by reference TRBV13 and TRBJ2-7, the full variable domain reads AAGVIQSPRHLIKEKRETATLKCYPIPRHDTVYWYQQGPGQDPQFLISFYEKMQSDKGSIPDRFSAQQFSDYHSELNMSSLELGDSALYFCASSSTDYYEQYFGPGTRLTVT.

The chain's CDR3 is CASGQGGLWEQFF. The CDR3 DNA is TGTGCCAGCGGCCAAGGGGGGTTGTGGGAGCAGTTCTTC. V is TRBV27 and J is TRBJ2-1, with D tentatively TRBD1 or TRBD2 (6 bases each). Trimming took off 8 bases at V and 10 bases at J, with 18 bases between the two ends. This CDR3 is built from 13 residues. Germline V gives CDR1 MNHEY, CDR2 SMNVEV (reference sequence).

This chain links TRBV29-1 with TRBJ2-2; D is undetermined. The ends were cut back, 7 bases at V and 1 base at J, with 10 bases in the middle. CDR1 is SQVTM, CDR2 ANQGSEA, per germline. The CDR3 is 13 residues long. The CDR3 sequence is CSAPVENTGELFF. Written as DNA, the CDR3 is TGCAGCGCCCCGGTTGAGAACACCGGGGAGCTGTTTTTT.

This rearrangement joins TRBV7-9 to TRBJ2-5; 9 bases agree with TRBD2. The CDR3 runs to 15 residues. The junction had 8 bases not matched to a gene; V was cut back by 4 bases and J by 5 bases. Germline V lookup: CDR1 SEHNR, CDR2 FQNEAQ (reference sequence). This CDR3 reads CASSSLVAGEETQYF. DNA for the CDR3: TGTGCCAGCAGCTCCCTGGTAGCGGGAGAGGAGACCCAGTACTTC.

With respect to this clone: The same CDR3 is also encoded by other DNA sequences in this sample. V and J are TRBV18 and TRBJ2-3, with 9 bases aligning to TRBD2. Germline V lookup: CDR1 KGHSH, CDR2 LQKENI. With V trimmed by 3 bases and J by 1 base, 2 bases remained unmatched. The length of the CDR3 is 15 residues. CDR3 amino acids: CASSPERGGTDTQYF. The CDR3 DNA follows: TGTGCCAGCTCACCGGAGCGGGGGGGCACAGATACGCAGTATTTT.

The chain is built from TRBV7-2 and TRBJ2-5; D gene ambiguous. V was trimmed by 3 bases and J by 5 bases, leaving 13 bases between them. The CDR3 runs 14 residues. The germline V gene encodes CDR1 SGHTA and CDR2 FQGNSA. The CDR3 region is CASSFTGYGETQYF. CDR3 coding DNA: TGTGCCAGCAGCTTCACTGGTTATGGGGAGACCCAGTACTTC.

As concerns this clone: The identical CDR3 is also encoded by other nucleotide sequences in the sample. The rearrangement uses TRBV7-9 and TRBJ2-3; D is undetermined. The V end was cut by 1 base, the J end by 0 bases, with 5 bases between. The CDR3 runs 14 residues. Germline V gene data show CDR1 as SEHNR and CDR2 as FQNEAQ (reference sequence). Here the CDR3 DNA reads TGTGCCAGCAGCTTAGAATCTAGCACAGATACGCAGTATTTT. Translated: CASSLESSTDTQYF.

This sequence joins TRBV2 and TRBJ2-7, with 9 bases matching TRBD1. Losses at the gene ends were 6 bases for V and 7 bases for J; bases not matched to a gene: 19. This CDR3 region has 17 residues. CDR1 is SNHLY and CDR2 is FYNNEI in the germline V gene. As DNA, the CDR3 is TGTGCCAGCAGGGACCCCGTACAGGGGGCCGCGCCTTGGGAGCAGTACTTC. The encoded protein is CASRDPVQGAAPWEQYF.

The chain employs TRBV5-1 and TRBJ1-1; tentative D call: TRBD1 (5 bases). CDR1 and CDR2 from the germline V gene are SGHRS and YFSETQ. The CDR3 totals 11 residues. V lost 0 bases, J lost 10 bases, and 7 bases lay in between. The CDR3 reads CASSLGGVAFF. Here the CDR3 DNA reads TGCGCCAGCAGCTTGGGAGGGGTAGCTTTCTTT.

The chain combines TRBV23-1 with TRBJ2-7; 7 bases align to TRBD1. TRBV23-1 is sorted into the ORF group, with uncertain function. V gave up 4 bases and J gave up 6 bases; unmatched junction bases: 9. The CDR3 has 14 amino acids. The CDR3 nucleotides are TGCGCCAGCAGTCCGAACAGACAGGGCTGCGAGCAGTACTTC. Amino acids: CASSPNRQGCEQYF.

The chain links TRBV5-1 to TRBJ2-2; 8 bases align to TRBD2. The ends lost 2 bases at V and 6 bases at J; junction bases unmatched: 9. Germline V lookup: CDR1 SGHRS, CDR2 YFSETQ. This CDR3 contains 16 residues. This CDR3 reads CASSFYRAGAAGELFF. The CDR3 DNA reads TGCGCCAGCAGCTTCTATAGAGCGGGAGCTGCCGGGGAGCTGTTTTTT.

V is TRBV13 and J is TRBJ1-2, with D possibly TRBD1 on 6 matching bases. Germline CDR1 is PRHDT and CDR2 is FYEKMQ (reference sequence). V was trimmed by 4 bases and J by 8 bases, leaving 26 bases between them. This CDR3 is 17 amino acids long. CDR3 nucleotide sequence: TGTGCCAGCAGCTCCGGGGGGCACGGGCCCTCAGGTGGGGGCTACACCTTC. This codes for CASSSGGHGPSGGGYTF.

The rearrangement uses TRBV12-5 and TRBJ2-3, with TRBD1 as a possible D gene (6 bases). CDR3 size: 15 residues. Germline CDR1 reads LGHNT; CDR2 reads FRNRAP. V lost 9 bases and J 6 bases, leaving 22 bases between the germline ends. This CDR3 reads CASAGLTVRGDTQYF. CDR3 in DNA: TGTGCTAGCGCTGGTCTGACAGTTAGGGGGGATACGCAGTATTTT.

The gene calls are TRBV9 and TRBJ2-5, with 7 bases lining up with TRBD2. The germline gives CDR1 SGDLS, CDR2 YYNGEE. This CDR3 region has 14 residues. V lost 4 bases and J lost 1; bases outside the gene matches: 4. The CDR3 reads CASSPAGTQETQYF. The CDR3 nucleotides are TGTGCCAGCAGCCCAGCGGGGACCCAAGAGACCCAGTACTTC.

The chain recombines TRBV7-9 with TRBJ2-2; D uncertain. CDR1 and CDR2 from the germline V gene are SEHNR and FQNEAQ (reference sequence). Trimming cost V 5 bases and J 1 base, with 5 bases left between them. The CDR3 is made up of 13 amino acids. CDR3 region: CASSIENTGELFF. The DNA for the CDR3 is TGTGCCAGCAGCATAGAGAACACCGGGGAGCTGTTTTTT.

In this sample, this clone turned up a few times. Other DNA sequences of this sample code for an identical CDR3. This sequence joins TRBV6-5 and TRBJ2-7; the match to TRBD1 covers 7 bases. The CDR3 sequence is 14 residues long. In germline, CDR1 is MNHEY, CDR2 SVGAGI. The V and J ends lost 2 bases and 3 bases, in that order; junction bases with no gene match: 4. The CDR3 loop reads CASSYGAGGYEQYF. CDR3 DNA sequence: TGTGCCAGCAGTTACGGGGCAGGGGGCTACGAGCAGTACTTC.

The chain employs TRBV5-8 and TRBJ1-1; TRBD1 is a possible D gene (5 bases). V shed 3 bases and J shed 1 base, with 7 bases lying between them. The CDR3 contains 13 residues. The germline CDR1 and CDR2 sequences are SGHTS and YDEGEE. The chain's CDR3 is CASSSGWNTEAFF. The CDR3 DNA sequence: TGTGCCAGCAGCTCAGGGTGGAACACTGAAGCTTTCTTT.

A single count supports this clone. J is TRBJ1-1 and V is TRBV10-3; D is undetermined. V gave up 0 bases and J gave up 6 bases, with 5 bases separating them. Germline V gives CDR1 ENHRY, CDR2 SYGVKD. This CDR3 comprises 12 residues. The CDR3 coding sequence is TGTGCCATCAGTGAGTCTCAGCCTGAAGCTTTCTTT. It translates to CAISESQPEAFF.

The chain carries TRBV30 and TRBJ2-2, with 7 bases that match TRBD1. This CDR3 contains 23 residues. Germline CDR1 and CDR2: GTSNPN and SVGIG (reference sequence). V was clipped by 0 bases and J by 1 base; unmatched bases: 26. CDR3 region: CAWSVDVLGNTGQWAMNTGELFF. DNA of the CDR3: TGTGCCTGGAGTGTAGACGTTTTGGGGAACACGGGACAGTGGGCGATGAACACCGGGGAGCTGTTTTTT.

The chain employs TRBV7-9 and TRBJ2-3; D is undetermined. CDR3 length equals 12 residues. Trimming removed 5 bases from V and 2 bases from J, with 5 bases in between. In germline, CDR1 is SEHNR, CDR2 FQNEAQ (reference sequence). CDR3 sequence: CASSTFTDTQYF. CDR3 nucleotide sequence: TGTGCCAGCAGCACCTTCACAGATACGCAGTATTTT.